This entry features one T cell receptor beta chain sequence. These data belong to a study of response to subunit inactivated influenza vaccine. TCRdb recomputed calls from the RT-PCR reads with MiXCR, one row per CDR3 protein. The sample has approximately 500,000 distinct CDR3 sequences, roughly 25% seen once. CDR3 size: 15 residues. Germline trimming cut 2 bases from V and 2 bases from J; bases unmatched to any gene: 2. Looked up from germline, CDR1 is SGHDT and CDR2 is YYEEEE. Another study also made use of these data, one on T cells expressing NK-cell markers. That source notes: 5'RACE template switching built TCR beta cDNA with unique molecular identifiers. HCMV specificity was not established for the expanded NKG2C+ T cell clones.

This TCR derives from a man aged 45-65 years who received an inactivated influenza vaccine. Sample: CD4+ T cells sorted from PBMCs, taken 11 to 12 days after vaccination. This chain joins TRBV5-6 and TRBJ2-2, with 8 bases that match TRBD1. The chain's CDR3 is CASSLQGVNTGELFF. CDR3 bases: TGTGCCAGCAGCTTACAGGGGGTCAACACCGGGGAGCTGTTTTTT.